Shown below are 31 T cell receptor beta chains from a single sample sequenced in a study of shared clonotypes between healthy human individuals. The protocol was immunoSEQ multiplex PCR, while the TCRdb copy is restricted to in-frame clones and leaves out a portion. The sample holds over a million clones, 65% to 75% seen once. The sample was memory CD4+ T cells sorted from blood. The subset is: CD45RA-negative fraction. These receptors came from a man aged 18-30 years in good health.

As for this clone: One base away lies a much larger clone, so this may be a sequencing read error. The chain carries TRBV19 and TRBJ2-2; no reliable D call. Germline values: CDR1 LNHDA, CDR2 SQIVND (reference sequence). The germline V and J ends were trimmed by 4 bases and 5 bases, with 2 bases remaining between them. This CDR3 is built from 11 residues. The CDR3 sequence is CASSKTGELFF. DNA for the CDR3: TGTGCCAGTAGTAAAACCGGGGAGCTGTTTTTT.

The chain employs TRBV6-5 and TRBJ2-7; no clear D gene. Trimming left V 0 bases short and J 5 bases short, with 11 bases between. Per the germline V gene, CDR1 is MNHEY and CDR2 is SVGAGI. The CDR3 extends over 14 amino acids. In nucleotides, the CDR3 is TGTGCCAGCAGTTACTCCCGGCCATCCAACGAGCAGTACTTC. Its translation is CASSYSRPSNEQYF.

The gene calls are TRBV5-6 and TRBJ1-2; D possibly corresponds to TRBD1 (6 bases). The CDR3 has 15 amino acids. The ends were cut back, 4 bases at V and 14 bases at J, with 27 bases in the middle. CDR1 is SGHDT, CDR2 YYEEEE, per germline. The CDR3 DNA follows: TGTGCCAGCAGCGTTGACCGCGCATACCGGGACAAGGCGACCTTC. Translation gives CASSVDRAYRDKATF.

CDR3 DNA: TGTGCCAGCAGTTCTCAGGGGGCGGCTAATGAAAAACTGTTTTTT. Residues: CASSSQGAANEKLFF. The chain has TRBV2 and TRBJ1-4; TRBD1 aligns across 8 bases. V was pared by 5 bases and J by 3 bases, with 5 bases of the junction left unmatched. Germline V CDR1 and CDR2: SNHLY, FYNNEI. The CDR3 runs to 15 residues.

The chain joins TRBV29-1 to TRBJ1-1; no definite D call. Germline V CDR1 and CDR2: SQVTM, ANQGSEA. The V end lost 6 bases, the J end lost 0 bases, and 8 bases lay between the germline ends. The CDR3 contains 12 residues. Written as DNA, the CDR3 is TGCAGCGTCGGACGGGTGAACACTGAAGCTTTCTTT. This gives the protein CSVGRVNTEAFF.

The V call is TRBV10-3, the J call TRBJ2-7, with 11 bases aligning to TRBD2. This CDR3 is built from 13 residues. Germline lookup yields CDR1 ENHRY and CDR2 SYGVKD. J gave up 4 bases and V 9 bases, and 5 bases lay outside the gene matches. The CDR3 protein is CAIQPSGRYEQYF. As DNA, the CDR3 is TGTGCCATTCAACCTAGCGGGAGGTACGAGCAGTACTTC.

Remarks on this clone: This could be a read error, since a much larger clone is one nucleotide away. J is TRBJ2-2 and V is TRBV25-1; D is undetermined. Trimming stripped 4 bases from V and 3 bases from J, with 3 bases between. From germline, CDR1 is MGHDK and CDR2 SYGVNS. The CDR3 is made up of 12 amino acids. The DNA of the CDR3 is TGTGCCAGCAGTGCGTACACCGGGGAGCTGTTTTTT. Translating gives CASSAYTGELFF.

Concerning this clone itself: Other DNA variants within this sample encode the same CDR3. CDR3 sequence reads: CASSQTGRETQYF. In DNA form, the CDR3 reads TGCGCCAGCAGCCAGACAGGGAGAGAGACCCAGTACTTC. The chain carries TRBV4-1 and TRBJ2-5; 7 bases match TRBD1. This CDR3 comprises 13 residues. Germline values: CDR1 MGHRA, CDR2 YSYEKL. V lost 3 bases to trimming and J lost 4 bases; unmatched junction nucleotides: 2.

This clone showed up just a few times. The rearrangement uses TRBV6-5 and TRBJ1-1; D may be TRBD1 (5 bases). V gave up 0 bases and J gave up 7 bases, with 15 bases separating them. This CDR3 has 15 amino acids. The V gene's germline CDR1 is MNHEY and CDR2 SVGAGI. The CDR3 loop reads CASSYSREGTREAFF. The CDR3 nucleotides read TGTGCCAGCAGTTACTCTAGGGAGGGGACCCGTGAAGCTTTCTTT.

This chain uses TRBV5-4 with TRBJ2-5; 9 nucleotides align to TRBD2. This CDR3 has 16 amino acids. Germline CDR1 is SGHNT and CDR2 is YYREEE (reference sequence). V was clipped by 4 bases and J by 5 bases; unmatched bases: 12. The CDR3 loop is CASSPTGGGAGETQYF. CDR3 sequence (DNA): TGTGCCAGCAGCCCCACTGGCGGGGGGGCCGGGGAGACCCAGTACTTC.

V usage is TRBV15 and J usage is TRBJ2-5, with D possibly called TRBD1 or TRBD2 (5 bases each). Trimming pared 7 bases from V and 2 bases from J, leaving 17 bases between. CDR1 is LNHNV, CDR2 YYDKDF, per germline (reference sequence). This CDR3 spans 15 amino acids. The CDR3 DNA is TGTGCCACCACCCAGGGAGTGGGAGATCAAGAGACCCAGTACTTC. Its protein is CATTQGVGDQETQYF.

In DNA, the CDR3 is TGTGCCAGCAGCTTCCAAACAGGGGCAGGCTACGAGCAGTACTTC. Residues: CASSFQTGAGYEQYF. The chain carries TRBV7-2 and TRBJ2-7; 7 positions agree with TRBD1. V gave up 3 bases and J gave up 3 bases; unmatched junction bases: 8. The CDR3 has 15 amino acids. CDR1 SGHTA and CDR2 FQGNSA come from the germline V gene.

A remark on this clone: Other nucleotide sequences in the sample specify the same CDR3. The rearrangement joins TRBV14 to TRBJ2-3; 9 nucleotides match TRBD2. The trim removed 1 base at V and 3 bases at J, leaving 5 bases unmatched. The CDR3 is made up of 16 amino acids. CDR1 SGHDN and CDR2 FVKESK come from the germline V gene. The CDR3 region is CASSQGSSGSTDTQYF. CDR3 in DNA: TGTGCCAGCAGCCAAGGGAGTAGCGGGAGTACAGATACGCAGTATTTT.

This CDR3 reads CASSFEGSGTDTQYF. In DNA form, the CDR3 reads TGCGCCAGCAGCTTCGAGGGTAGTGGGACAGATACGCAGTATTTT. The chain has TRBV5-1 and TRBJ2-3, with D possibly being TRBD2 (5 bases). Germline CDR1 is SGHRS and CDR2 is YFSETQ. The V gene lost 2 bases and the J gene lost 3 bases, with 13 bases spanning the gap. The CDR3 runs to 15 residues.

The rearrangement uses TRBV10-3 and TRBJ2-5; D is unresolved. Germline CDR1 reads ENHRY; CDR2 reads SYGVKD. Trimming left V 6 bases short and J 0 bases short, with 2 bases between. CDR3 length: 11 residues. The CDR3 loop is CAIRNQETQYF. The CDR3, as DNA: TGTGCCATCAGAAACCAAGAGACCCAGTACTTC.

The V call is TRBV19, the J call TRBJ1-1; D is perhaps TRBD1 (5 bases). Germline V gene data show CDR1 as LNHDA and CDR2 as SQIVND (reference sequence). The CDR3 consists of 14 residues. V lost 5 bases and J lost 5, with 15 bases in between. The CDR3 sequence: CASSHGRVATEAFF. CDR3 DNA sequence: TGTGCCAGTAGTCACGGCAGGGTTGCAACTGAAGCTTTCTTT.

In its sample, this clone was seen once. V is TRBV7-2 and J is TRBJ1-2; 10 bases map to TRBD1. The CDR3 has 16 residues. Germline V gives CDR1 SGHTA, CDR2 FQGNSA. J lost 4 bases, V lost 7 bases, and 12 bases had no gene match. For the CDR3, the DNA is TGTGCCAGCACCCTGGGACAGGGGCCTAGGTCCTATGGCTACACCTTC. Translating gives CASTLGQGPRSYGYTF.

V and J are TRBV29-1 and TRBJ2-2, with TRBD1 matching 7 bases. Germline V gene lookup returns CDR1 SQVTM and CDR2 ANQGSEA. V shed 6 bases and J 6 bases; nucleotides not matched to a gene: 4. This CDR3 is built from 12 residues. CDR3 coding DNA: TGCAGCGTAATGACAGGGCCCGGGGAGCTGTTTTTT. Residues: CSVMTGPGELFF.

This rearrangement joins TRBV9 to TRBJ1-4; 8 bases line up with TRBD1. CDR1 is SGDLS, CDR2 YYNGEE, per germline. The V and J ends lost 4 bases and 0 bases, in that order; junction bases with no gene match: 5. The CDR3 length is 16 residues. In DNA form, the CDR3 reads TGTGCCAGCAGCCTCACACAGGGGGCAACTAATGAAAAACTGTTTTTT. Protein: CASSLTQGATNEKLFF. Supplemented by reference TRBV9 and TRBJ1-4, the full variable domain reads DSGVTQTPKHLITATGQRVTLRCSPRSGDLSVYWYQQSLDQGLQFLIQYYNGEERAKGNILERFSAQQFPDLHSELNLSSLELGDSALYFCASSLTQGATNEKLFFGSGTQLSVL.

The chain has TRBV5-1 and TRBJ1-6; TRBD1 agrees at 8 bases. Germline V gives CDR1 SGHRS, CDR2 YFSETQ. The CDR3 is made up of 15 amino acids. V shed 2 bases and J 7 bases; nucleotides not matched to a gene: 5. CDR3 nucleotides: TGCGCCAGCAGCTTAAGACAGGGGCTCAATTCACCCCTCCACTTT. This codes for CASSLRQGLNSPLHF.

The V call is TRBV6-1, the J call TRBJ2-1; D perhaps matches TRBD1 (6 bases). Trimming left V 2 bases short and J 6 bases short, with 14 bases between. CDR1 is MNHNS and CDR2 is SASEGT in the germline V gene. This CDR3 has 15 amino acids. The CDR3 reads CASSEHGQFGNEQFF. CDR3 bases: TGTGCCAGCAGTGAACACGGACAGTTTGGCAATGAGCAGTTCTTC.

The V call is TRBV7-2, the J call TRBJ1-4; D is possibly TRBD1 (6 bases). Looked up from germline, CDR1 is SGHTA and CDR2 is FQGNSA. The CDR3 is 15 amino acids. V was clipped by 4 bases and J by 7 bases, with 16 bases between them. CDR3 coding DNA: TGTGCCAGCAGCTCAACAGGGTGGGCTCGTGAAAAACTGTTTTTT. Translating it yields CASSSTGWAREKLFF.

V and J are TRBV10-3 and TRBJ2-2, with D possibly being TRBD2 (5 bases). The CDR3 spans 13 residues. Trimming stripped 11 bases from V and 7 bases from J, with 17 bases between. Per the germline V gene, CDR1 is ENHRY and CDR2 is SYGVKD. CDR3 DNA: TGTGCCGCAGGCCGGGAAACGGTCGGGGAGCTGTTTTTT. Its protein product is CAAGRETVGELFF.

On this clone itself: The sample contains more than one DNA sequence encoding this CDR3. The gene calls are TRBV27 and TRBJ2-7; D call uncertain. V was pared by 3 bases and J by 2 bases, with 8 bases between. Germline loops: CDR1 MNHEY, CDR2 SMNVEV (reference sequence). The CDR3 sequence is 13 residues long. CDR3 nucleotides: TGTGCCAGCAGTTTTTCTGGGCCCTACGAGCAGTACTTC. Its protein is CASSFSGPYEQYF.

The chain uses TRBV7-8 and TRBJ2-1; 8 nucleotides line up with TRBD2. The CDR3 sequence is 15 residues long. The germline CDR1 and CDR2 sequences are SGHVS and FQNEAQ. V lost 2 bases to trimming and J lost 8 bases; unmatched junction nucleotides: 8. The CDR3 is CASSLFAPGGDEQFF. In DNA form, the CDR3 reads TGTGCCAGCAGCTTATTCGCGCCCGGGGGGGATGAGCAGTTCTTC.

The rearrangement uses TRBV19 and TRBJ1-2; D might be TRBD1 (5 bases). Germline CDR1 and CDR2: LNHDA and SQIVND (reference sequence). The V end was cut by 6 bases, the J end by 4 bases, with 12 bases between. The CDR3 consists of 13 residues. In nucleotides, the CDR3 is TGTGCCAGTAGCCTCGGAAGGGGCTATGGCTACACCTTC. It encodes CASSLGRGYGYTF.

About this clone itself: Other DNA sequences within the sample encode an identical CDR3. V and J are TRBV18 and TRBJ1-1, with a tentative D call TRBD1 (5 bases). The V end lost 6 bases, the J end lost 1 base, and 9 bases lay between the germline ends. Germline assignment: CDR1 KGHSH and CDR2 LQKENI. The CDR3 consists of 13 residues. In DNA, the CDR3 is TGTGCCAGCTCTCCGACAGAGAACACTGAAGCTTTCTTT. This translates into CASSPTENTEAFF.

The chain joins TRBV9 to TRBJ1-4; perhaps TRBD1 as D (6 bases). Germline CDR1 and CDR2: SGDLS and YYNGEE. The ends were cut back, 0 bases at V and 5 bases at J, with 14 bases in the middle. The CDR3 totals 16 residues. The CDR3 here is CASSVAIAGANEKLFF. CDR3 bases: TGTGCCAGCAGCGTAGCTATTGCAGGGGCGAATGAAAAACTGTTTTTT.

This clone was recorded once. CDR3 bases: TGTGCCAGCCGATTTGACTGGGCCTCTAACTATGGCTACACCTTC. Its translation: CASRFDWASNYGYTF. The chain has TRBV6-1 and TRBJ1-2; no reliable D call. The V end lost 8 bases, the J end lost 0 bases, and 16 bases lay between the germline ends. Germline V gene sequence: CDR1 MNHNS, CDR2 SASEGT. This CDR3 is 15 amino acids long.

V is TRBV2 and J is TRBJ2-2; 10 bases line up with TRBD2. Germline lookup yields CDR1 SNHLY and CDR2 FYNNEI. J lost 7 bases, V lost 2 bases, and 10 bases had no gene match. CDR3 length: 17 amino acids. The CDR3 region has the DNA TGTGCCAGCAGTGAAACCTGGACTAGCGGTTTTGGCGGGGAGCTGTTTTTT. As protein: CASSETWTSGFGGELFF. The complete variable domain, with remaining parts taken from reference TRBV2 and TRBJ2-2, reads EPEVTQTPSHQVTQMGQEVILRCVPISNHLYFYWYRQILGQKVEFLVSFYNNEISEKSEIFDDQFSVERPDGSNFTLKIRSTKLEDSAMYFCASSETWTSGFGGELFFGEGSRLTVL.

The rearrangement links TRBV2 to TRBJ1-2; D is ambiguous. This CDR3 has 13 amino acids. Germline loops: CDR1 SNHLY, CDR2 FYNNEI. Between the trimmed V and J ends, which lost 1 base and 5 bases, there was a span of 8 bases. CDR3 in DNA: TGTGCCAGCAGTGAAGGACATCGATATGGCTACACCTTC. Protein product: CASSEGHRYGYTF.